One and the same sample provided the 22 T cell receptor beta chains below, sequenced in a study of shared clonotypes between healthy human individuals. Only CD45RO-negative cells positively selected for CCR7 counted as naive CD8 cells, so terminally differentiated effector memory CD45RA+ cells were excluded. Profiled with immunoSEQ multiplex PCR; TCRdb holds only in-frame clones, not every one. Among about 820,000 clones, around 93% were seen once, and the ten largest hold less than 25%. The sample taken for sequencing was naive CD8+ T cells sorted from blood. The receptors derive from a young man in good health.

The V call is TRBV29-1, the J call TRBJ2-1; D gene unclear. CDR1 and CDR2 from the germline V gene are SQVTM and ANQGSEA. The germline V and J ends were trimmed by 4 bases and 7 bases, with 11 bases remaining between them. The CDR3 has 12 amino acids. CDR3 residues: CSVVPAENEQFF. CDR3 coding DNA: TGCAGCGTTGTCCCAGCCGAGAATGAGCAGTTCTTC.

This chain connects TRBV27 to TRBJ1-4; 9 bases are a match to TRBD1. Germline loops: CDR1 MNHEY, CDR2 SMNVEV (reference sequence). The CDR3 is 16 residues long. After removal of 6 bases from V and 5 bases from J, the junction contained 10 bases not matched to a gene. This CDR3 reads CASSLRQGDHNEKLFF. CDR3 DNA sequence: TGTGCCAGCAGCTTAAGACAGGGGGACCACAATGAAAAACTGTTTTTT.

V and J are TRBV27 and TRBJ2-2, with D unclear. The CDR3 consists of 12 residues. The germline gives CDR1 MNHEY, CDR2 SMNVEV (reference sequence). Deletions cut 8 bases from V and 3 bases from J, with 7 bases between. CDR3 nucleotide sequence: TGTGCCAGCCCGAACGACACCGGGGAGCTGTTTTTT. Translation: CASPNDTGELFF.

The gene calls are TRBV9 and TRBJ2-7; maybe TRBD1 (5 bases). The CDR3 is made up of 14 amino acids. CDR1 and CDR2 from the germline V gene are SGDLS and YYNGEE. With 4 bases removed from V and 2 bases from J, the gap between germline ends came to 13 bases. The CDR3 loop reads CASSPRQSPYEQYF. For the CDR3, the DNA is TGTGCCAGCAGCCCAAGACAGAGCCCCTACGAGCAGTACTTC.

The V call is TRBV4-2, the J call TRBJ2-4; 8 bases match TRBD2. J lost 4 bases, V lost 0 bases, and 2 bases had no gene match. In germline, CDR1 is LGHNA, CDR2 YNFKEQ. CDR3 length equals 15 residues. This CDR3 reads CASSQESGRKNIQYF. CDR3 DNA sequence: TGTGCCAGCAGCCAAGAAAGCGGGAGAAAAAACATTCAGTACTTC.

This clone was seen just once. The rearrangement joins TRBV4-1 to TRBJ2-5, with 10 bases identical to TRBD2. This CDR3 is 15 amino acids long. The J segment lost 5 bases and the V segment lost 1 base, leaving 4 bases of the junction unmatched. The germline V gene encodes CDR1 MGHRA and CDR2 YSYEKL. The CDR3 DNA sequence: TGCGCCAGCAGCCAAGCAGCGGGAGGGCCCGAGACCCAGTACTTC. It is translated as CASSQAAGGPETQYF.

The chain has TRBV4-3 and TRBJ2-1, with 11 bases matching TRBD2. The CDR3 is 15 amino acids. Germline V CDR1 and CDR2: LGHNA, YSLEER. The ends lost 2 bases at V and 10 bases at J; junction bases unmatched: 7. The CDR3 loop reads CASSQSSGGLGEQFF. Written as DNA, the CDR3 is TGCGCCAGCAGCCAATCTAGCGGGGGGTTGGGAGAGCAGTTCTTC.

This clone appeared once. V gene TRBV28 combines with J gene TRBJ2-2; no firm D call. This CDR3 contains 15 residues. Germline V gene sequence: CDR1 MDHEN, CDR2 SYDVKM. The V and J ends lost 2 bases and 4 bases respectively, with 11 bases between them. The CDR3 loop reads CASSLVRVSTGELFF. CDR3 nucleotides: TGTGCCAGCAGTTTAGTTAGGGTGAGCACCGGGGAGCTGTTTTTT.

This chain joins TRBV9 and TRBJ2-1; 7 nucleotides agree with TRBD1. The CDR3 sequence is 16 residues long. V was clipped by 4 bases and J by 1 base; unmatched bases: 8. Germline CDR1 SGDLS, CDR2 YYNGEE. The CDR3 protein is CASSKRQGTSYNEQFF. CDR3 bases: TGTGCCAGCAGCAAACGACAGGGTACGTCCTACAATGAGCAGTTCTTC.

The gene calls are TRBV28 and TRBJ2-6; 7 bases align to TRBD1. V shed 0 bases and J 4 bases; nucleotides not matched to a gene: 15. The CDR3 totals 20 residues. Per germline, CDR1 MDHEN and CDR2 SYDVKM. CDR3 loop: CASSLWSRDSLPAGANVLTF. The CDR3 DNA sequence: TGTGCCAGCAGTTTATGGAGCCGGGACAGCCTTCCGGCAGGGGCCAACGTCCTGACTTTC.

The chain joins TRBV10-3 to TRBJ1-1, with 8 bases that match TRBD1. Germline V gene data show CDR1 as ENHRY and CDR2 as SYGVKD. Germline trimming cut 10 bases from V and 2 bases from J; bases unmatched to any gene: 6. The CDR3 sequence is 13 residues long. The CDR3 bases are TGTGCCAGTTGCAGGGGGCTTAACACTGAAGCTTTCTTT. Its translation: CASCRGLNTEAFF.

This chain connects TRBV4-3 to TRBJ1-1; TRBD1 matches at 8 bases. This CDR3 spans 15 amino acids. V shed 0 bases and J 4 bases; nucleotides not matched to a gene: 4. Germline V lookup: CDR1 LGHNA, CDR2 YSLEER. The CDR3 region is CASSQEDRVATEAFF. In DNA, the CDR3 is TGCGCCAGCAGCCAAGAGGACAGGGTGGCCACTGAAGCTTTCTTT.

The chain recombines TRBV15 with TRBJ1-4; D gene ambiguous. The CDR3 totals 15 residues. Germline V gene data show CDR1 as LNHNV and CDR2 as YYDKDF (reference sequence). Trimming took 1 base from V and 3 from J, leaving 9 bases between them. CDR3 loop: CATSRAGWANEKLFF. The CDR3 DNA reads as TGTGCCACCAGCAGAGCAGGATGGGCTAATGAAAAACTGTTTTTT.

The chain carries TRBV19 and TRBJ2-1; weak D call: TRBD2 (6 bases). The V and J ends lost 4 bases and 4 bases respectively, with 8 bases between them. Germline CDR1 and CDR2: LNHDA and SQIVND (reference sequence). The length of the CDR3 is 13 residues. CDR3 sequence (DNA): TGTGCCAGTAGTAGTGGACTATACAATGAGCAGTTCTTC. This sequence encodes CASSSGLYNEQFF. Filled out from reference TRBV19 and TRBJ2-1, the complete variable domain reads DGGITQSPKYLFRKEGQNVTLSCEQNLNHDAMYWYRQDPGQGLRLIYYSQIVNDFQKGDIAEGYSVSREKKESFPLTVTSAQKNPTAFYLCASSSGLYNEQFFGPGTRLTVL.

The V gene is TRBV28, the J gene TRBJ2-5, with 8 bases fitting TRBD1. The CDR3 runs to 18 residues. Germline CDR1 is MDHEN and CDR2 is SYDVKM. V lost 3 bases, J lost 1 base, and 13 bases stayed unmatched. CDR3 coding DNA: TGTGCCAGCAGTTTTCGGGCAGGGGGCTTTCCTGTCCAAGAGACCCAGTACTTC. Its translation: CASSFRAGGFPVQETQYF.

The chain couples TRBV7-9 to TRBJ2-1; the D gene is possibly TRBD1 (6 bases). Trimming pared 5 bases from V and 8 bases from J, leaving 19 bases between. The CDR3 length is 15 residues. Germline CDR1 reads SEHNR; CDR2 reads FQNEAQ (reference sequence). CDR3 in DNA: TGTGCCAGCAGCCTACCAGGGGAGAAGATCGATGAGCAGTTCTTC. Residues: CASSLPGEKIDEQFF.

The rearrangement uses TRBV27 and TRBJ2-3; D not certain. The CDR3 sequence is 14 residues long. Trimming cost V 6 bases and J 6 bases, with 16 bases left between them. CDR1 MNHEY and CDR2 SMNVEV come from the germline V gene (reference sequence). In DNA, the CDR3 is TGTGCCAGCAGCCCGTGGGCGACCGGGGATACGCAGTATTTT. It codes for CASSPWATGDTQYF.

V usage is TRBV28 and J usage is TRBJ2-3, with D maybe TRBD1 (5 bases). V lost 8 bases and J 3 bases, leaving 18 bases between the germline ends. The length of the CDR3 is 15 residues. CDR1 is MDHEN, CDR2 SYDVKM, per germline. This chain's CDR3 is CASDIGAGLTDTQYF. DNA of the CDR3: TGTGCCAGCGACATAGGGGCAGGGTTGACAGATACGCAGTATTTT.

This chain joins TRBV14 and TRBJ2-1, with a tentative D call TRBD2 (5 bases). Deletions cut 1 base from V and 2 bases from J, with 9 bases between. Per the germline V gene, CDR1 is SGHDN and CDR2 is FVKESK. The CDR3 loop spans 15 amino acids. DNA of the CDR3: TGTGCCAGCAGCCAAGGTCTAGCCCCCTACAATGAGCAGTTCTTC. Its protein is CASSQGLAPYNEQFF.

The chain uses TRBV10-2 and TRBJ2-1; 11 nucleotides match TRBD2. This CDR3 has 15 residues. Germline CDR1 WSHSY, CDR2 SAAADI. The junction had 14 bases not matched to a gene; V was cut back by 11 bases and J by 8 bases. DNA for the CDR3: TGCGCCCTGCGAACTACTAGCGGGAGTTCGCATGAGCAGTTCTTC. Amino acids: CALRTTSGSSHEQFF.

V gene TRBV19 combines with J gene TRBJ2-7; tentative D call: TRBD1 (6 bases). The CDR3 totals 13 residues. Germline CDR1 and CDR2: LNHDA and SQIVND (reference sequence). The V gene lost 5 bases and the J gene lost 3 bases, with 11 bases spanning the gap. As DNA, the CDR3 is TGTGCCAGTAGTCCCTCGGACAGCTACGAGCAGTACTTC. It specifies CASSPSDSYEQYF. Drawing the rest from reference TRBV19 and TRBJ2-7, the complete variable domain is DGGITQSPKYLFRKEGQNVTLSCEQNLNHDAMYWYRQDPGQGLRLIYYSQIVNDFQKGDIAEGYSVSREKKESFPLTVTSAQKNPTAFYLCASSPSDSYEQYFGPGTRLTVT.

CDR3 DNA sequence: TGTGCCAGCAGCTTATTGCTAGCGGGAGGGAGCTCCTACAATGAGCAGTTCTTC. It yields the protein CASSLLLAGGSSYNEQFF. This chain joins TRBV7-2 and TRBJ2-1, with 12 positions matching TRBD2. V was clipped by 2 bases and J by 0 bases; unmatched bases: 5. The CDR3 consists of 18 residues. Germline lookup yields CDR1 SGHTA and CDR2 FQGNSA.